The subject of this entry is one TCR beta chain. Two consecutive negative NP/OP PCR tests, clearance, or resolved symptoms defined Cohort 3 recovery. Some clones are missing from TCRdb's copy, which holds only in-frame ones; the method was immunoSEQ multiplex PCR. The table has some 250,000 clones, 80% to 90% seen once; the top ten hold around 1.8%. Trimming took 7 bases from V and 0 from J, leaving 20 bases between them. This CDR3 contains 17 residues. CDR1 and CDR2 (germline): LNHDA, SQIVND (reference sequence). This entry comes from a study of blood T cell repertoires in COVID-19. This chain connects TRBV19 to TRBJ2-3; tentatively, D is TRBD2 (5 bases). The receptor's source is a woman between 45 and 65 years old who had recovered from COVID-19. Sequencing was done on a sample of PBMCs or T cells enriched from blood (not recorded which). CDR3 protein: CASKRRYGPPSTDTQYF. In nucleotides, the CDR3 is TGTGCCAGTAAGCGGCGGTACGGGCCCCCTAGCACAGATACGCAGTATTTT.